This TCR beta chain was sequenced in a study of T cell clones after liver transplantation. Background on the study: A pre-transplant mixed lymphocyte reaction with TCRbeta sequencing defined graft-donor-reactive clones followed in post-transplant blood. Patients counted as tolerant after at least one year off all immunosuppression, enzymes not exceeding twice normal.

Study observations and caveats: A significant post-transplant drop in circulating graft-donor-reactive CD4 TCRbeta sequences occurred in most of the 8 subjects.

Note on this clone: The target antigen is unknown.

Germline trimming cut 6 bases from V and 8 bases from J; bases unmatched to any gene: 6. The CDR3 totals 13 residues. Germline-derived CDR1 and CDR2 are MDHEN and SYDVKM. TCRdb keeps only in-frame clones here, not all; method: immunoSEQ multiplex PCR. The table records 45,000 to 60,000 clones, 60% to 80% of them present only once. The TCR sequence derives from a human patient who received a liver transplant. Some T cells may be transferred from the graft donor. The chain joins TRBV28 to TRBJ1-4, with 7 bases fitting TRBD1. The starting material was CD4+ T cells from blood, obtained at the 22-month timepoint. The CDR3 region is CASRRQGGEKLFF. Here the CDR3 DNA reads TGTGCCAGCAGACGACAGGGCGGCGAAAAACTGTTTTTT.